This TCR beta chain was captured in a study of patients and donors after allogeneic stem cell transplantation. TCRdb passed the RT-PCR reads through MiXCR, listing each CDR3 protein once. In the table there are approximately 200,000 distinct CDR3 sequences, about 38% of which are singletons. The CDR3 length is 11 residues. Losses at the gene ends were 6 bases for V and 11 bases for J; bases not matched to a gene: 4. Germline assignment: CDR1 MNHEY and CDR2 SVGAGI. J is TRBJ1-1 and V is TRBV6-5; TRBD1 agrees at 9 bases. The clonotype originates from a human donor who was either an allogeneic HSCT recipient or a stem cell or donor lymphocyte infusion donor (not recorded which). It is not recorded whose cells these are; they may come from a transplant donor. The specimen was blood, either unsorted or a sorted T cell fraction (not recorded which). As DNA, the CDR3 is TGTGCCAGCAGAGAACAGGGGGCGGCTTTCTTT. Protein: CASREQGAAFF.